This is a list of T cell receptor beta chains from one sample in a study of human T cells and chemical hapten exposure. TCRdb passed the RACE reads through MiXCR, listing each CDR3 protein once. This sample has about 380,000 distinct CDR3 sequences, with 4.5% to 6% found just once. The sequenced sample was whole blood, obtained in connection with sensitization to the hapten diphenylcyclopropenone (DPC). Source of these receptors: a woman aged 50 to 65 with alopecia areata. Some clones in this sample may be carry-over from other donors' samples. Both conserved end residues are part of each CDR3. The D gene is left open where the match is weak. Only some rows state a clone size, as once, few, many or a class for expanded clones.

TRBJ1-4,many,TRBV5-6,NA,CASSNQTWFNEKLFF,TGTGCCAGCAGCAACCAGACATGGTTCAATGAAAAACTGTTTTTT
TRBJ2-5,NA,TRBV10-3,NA,CAISEGHQETQYF,TGTGCCATCAGTGAAGGTCACCAAGAGACCCAGTACTTC
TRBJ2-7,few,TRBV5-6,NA,CASSGGIEQYF,TGTGCCAGCAGCGGGGGAATCGAGCAGTACTTC
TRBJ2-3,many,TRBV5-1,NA,CASSLGAFPGDTQYF,TGCGCCAGCAGCTTGGGGGCCTTCCCAGGGGATACGCAGTATTTT
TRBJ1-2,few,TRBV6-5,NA,CASRDTVRYGYTF,TGTGCCAGCAGGGACACCGTTCGCTATGGCTACACCTTC
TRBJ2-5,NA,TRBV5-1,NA,CASSLSSGEETQYF,TGCGCCAGCAGCTTATCCTCCGGAGAGGAGACCCAGTACTTC
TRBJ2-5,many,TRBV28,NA,CASRGLETQYF,TGTGCCAGCCGTGGGCTCGAGACCCAGTACTTC
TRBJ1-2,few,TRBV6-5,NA,CATGGGGQGYTF,TGTGCCACTGGTGGGGGAGGACAGGGCTACACCTTC
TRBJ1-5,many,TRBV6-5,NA,CASSAVGGSNQPQHF,TGTGCCAGCAGTGCCGTGGGGGGTTCAAATCAGCCCCAGCATTTT
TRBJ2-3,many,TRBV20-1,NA,CSPSPGTHTDTQYF,TGCAGTCCCTCCCCCGGGACTCACACAGATACGCAGTATTTT
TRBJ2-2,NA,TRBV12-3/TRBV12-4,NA,CASSRLAGELFF,TGTGCCAGCAGTCGGTTGGCCGGGGAGCTGTTTTTT
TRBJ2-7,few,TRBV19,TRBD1,CASGQGPPYEQYF,TGTGCCAGTGGACAGGGGCCCCCCTACGAGCAGTACTTC
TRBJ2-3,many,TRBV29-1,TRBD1,CSVQGAGTDTQYF,TGCAGCGTTCAGGGGGCGGGCACAGATACGCAGTATTTT
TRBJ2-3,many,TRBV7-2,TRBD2,CASSSGTSGGAIDTQYF,TGTGCCAGCAGCTCGGGGACTAGCGGGGGAGCAATAGATACGCAGTATTTT
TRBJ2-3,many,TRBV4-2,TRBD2,CASSPMLAGMEDTQYF,TGTGCCAGCAGCCCTATGCTAGCGGGAATGGAAGATACGCAGTATTTT
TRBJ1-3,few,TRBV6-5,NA,CASRHDSNSGNTIYF,TGTGCCAGCAGACACGACAGTAACAGTGGAAACACCATATATTTT
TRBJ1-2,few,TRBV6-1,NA,CASSEAYSGIDYGYTF,TGTGCCAGCAGTGAAGCGTATTCCGGGATCGACTATGGCTACACCTTC
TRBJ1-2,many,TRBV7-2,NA,CASSFSDRYAMDGYTF,TGTGCCAGCAGCTTCAGCGACAGGTACGCGATGGATGGCTACACCTTC
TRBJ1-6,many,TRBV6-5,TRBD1,CASSQTGFDYNSPLHF,TGTGCCAGCAGTCAGACAGGGTTCGATTATAATTCACCCCTCCACTTT
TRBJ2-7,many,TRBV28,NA,CASVGEPTGFSYEQYF,TGTGCCAGCGTAGGTGAGCCGACAGGTTTCTCCTACGAGCAGTACTTC
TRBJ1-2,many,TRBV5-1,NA,CASSSLTGDNGYTF,TGCGCCAGCAGCTCCCTGACAGGTGATAATGGCTACACCTTC
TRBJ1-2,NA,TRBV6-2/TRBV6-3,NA,CASNTYQTRLYGYTF,TGTGCCAGCAATACGTACCAGACCCGACTGTATGGCTACACCTTC
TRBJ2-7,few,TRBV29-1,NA,CSVASGRGNYEQYF,TGCAGCGTTGCGTCAGGAAGGGGAAATTACGAGCAGTACTTC